A single sample is the source of the 9 T cell receptor beta chains below, sequenced in a study of beta chain features in type 1 diabetes. Reverse transcription of all isolated RNA meant that expressed TCRB transcripts were sequenced. Only in-frame clones appear in the TCRdb table, and some are missing; sequencing was by immunoSEQ multiplex PCR. The sample lists about 360,000 clones, roughly 12% seen once, with approximately 0.015% in the top ten. Sequencing was performed on naive CD4+ T cells from blood. These receptor sequences come from a man in his late teens or twenties in good health.

This clone appeared once. This chain links TRBV27 with TRBJ1-1; TRBD1 matches 9 bases. The CDR3 totals 17 residues. The germline gives CDR1 MNHEY, CDR2 SMNVEV (reference sequence). V was clipped by 6 bases and J by 0 bases; unmatched bases: 11. The CDR3 sequence is CASSPRTGEGLNTEAFF. The CDR3 region has the DNA TGTGCCAGCAGCCCCCGGACAGGGGAAGGGTTGAACACTGAAGCTTTCTTT.

The chain recombines TRBV28 with TRBJ1-1, with TRBD1 identical over 7 bases. The trim removed 6 bases at V and 3 bases at J, leaving 4 bases unmatched. Germline lookup yields CDR1 MDHEN and CDR2 SYDVKM. This CDR3 is 13 amino acids long. CDR3 region: CASSGTDHTEAFF. CDR3 DNA sequence: TGTGCCAGCAGCGGGACAGACCACACTGAAGCTTTCTTT. The full variable domain, in which reference TRBV28 and TRBJ1-1 provide the parts outside the CDR3, is DVKVTQSSRYLVKRTGEKVFLECVQDMDHENMFWYRQDPGLGLRLIYFSYDVKMKEKGDIPEGYSVSREKKERFSLILESASTNQTSMYLCASSGTDHTEAFFGQGTRLTVV.

This clone was seen more than once but under ten times. The CDR3: CASSSLGFGETQYF. In DNA, the CDR3 is TGTGCCAGCAGCTCCCTAGGCTTCGGGGAGACCCAGTACTTC. The V and J genes are TRBV21-1 and TRBJ2-5; TRBD2, the D gene given by the table, was not confirmed from the DNA. TRBV21-1 constitutes a pseudogene. CDR3 length: 14 amino acids.

The chain links TRBV30 to TRBJ2-7; no reliable D call. Germline V gene lookup returns CDR1 GTSNPN and CDR2 SVGIG (reference sequence). The V end was cut by 2 bases, the J end by 4 bases, with 12 bases between. This CDR3 has 13 amino acids. The CDR3 here is CAWSTYRPYEQYF. The DNA for the CDR3 is TGTGCCTGGAGTACCTACCGTCCGTACGAGCAGTACTTC. The full variable domain, its missing parts supplied by reference TRBV30 and TRBJ2-7, is SQTIHQWPATLVQPVGSPLSLECTVEGTSNPNLYWYRQAAGRGLQLLFYSVGIGQISSEVPQNLSASRPQDRQFILSSKKLLLSDSGFYLCAWSTYRPYEQYFGPGTRLTVT.

The gene calls are TRBV4-2 and TRBJ1-5; 8 positions match TRBD1. The V segment lost 1 base and the J segment 6 bases; nucleotides outside the gene matches: 5. The CDR3 consists of 15 residues. Germline V CDR1 and CDR2: LGHNA, YNFKEQ. CDR3 bases: TGTGCCAGCAGCCAAGGTGGGCAGGGGGCTCAGCCCCAGCATTTT. This gives the protein CASSQGGQGAQPQHF.

The J gene is TRBJ2-5, the V gene TRBV30; 7 nucleotides line up with TRBD1. The CDR3 loop spans 13 amino acids. The V gene end was trimmed by 2 bases and the J gene end by 7 bases; junction bases not matched to a gene: 7. Germline CDR1 is GTSNPN and CDR2 is SVGIG (reference sequence). The CDR3 is CAWSRQGSGTQYF. CDR3 DNA sequence: TGTGCCTGGAGTCGACAGGGTTCGGGGACCCAGTACTTC. The full variable domain, with the rest looked up from reference TRBV30 and TRBJ2-5, is SQTIHQWPATLVQPVGSPLSLECTVEGTSNPNLYWYRQAAGRGLQLLFYSVGIGQISSEVPQNLSASRPQDRQFILSSKKLLLSDSGFYLCAWSRQGSGTQYFGPGTRLLVL.

The chain is built from TRBV9 and TRBJ2-3, with D maybe TRBD2 (5 bases). V was pared by 3 bases and J by 4 bases, with 18 bases between. This CDR3 is 16 amino acids long. Germline CDR1 is SGDLS and CDR2 is YYNGEE. The CDR3: CASSAGNTGRADTQYF. The CDR3 DNA is TGTGCCAGCAGCGCCGGGAACACCGGACGCGCAGATACGCAGTATTTT.

V gene TRBV11-1 combines with J gene TRBJ2-5, with 8 positions matching TRBD2. From germline, CDR1 is SGHAT and CDR2 FQDESV (reference sequence). The CDR3 consists of 15 residues. The V segment lost 3 bases and the J segment 2 bases; nucleotides outside the gene matches: 5. The CDR3 DNA is TGTGCCAGCAGCTTTGAGGTAGCGGGACAAGAGACCCAGTACTTC. This sequence encodes CASSFEVAGQETQYF.

Only a few counts were recorded for this clone. V gene TRBV7-9 combines with J gene TRBJ1-1; 8 nucleotides match TRBD1. Germline CDR1 is SEHNR and CDR2 is FQNEAQ (reference sequence). The CDR3 length is 16 residues. Trimming cost V 5 bases and J 1 base; bases outside gene matches: 9. The CDR3 DNA sequence: TGTGCCAGCAGCCTAGGACAGGGCCGTACGAACACTGAAGCTTTCTTT. Its protein product is CASSLGQGRTNTEAFF.